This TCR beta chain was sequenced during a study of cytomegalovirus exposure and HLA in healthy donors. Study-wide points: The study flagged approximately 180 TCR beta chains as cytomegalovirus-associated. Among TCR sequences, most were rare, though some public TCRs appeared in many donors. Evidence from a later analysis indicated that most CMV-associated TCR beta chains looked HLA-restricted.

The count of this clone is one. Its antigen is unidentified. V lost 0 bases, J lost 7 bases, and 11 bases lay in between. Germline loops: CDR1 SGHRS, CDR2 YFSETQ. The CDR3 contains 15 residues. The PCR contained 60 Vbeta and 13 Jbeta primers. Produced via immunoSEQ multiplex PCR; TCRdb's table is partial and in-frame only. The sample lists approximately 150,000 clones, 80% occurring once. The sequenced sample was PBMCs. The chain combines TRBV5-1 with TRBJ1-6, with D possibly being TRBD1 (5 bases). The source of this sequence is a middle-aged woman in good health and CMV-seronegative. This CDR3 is CASSLEGRENSPLHF. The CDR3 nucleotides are TGCGCCAGCAGCTTGGAGGGACGGGAGAATTCACCCCTCCACTTT.